The clone carrying this TCR beta chain was counted once. Other nucleotide sequences in the sample specify the same CDR3. This sample was taken from a study of shared clonotypes between healthy human individuals. The data were produced by immunoSEQ multiplex PCR, yet TCRdb's version contains in-frame clones alone and is incomplete. The sample has fewer than 2.5 million clones; approximately 93% are singletons. The split of CD4+ cells yielded CD45RA+ naive and CD45RA-negative memory subsets. Sequencing was carried out using naive CD4+ T cells from PBMCs. The subset: CD45RA+ positively selected. The TCR was taken from a man aged 18 to 30 in good health. Some clones in this sample may be carry-over from other donors' samples.

CDR3 residues: CATNRDRGETQYF. In nucleotides, the CDR3 is TGTGCCACCAACCGGGACAGGGGAGAGACCCAGTACTTC. The chain combines TRBV10-3 with TRBJ2-5; 10 bases line up with TRBD1. Germline values: CDR1 ENHRY, CDR2 SYGVKD. The V gene end was trimmed by 10 bases and the J gene end by 4 bases; junction bases not matched to a gene: 6. The CDR3 totals 13 residues.